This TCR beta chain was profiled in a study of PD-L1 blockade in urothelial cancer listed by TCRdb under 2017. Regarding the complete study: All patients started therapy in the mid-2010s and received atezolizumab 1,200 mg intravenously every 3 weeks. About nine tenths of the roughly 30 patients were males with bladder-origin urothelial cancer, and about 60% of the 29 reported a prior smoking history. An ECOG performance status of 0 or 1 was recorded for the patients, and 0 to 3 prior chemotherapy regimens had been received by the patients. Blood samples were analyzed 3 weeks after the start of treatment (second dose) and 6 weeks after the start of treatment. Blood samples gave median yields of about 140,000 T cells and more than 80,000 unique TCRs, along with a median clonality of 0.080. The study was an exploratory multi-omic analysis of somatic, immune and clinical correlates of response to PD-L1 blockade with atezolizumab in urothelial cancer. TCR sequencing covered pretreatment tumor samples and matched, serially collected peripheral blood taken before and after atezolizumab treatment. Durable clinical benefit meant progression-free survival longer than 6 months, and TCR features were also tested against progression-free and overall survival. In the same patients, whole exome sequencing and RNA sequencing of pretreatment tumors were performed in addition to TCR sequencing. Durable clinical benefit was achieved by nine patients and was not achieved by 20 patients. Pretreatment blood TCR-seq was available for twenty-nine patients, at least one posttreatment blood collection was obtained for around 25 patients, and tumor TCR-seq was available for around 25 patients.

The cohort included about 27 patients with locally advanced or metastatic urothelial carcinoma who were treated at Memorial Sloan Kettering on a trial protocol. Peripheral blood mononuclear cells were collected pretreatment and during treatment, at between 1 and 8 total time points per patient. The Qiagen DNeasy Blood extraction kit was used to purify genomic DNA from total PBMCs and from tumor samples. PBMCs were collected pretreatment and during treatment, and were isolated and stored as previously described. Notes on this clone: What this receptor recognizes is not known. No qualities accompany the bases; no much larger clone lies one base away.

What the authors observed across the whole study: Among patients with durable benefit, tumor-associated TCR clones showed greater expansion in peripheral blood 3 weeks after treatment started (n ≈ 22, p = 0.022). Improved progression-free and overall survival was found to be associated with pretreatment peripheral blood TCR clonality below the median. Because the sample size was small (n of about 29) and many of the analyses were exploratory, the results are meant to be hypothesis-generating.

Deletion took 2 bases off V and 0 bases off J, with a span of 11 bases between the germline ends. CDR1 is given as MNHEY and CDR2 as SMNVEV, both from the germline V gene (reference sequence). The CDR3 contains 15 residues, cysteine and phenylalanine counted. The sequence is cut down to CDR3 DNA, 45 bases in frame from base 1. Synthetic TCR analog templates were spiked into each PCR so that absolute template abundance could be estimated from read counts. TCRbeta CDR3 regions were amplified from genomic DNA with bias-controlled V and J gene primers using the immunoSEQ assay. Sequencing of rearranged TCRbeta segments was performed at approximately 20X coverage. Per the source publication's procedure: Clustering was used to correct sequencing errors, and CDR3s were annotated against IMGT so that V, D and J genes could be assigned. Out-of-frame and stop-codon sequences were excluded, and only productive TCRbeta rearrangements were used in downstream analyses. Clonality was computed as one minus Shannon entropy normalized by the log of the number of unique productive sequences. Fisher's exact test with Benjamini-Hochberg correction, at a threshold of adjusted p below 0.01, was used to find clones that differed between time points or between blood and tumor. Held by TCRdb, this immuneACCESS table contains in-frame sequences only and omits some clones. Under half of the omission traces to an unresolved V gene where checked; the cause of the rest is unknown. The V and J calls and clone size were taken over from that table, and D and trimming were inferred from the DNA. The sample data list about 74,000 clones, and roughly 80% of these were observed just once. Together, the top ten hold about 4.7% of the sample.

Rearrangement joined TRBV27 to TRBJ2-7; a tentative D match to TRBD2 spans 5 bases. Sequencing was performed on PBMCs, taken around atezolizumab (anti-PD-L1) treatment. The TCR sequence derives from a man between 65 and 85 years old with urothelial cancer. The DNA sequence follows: TGTGCCAGCAGTTTAAAAGAGGGTCCCTCCTACGAGCAGTACTTC. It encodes CASSLKEGPSYEQYF.